This TCR beta chain was documented in a study of memory CD4+ T cells and cytomegalovirus serostatus. Trimming at V came to 4 bases and at J to 5 bases, leaving 5 bases not matched to a gene. The germline gives CDR1 SGHRS, CDR2 YFSETQ. The length of the CDR3 is 13 residues. Using immunoSEQ multiplex PCR, the repertoire was profiled, and TCRdb retains in-frame clones only, with some absent. The table has 35,000 to 50,000 clones, 76% seen once. This clone was seen once. Single viable CD3+CD4+CD8-CD45RO+ cells were sorted as the memory CD4+ T cells. Donors' CMV status reflects serum IgG against pp150, pp28, p38, p52.

This sequence was found in an adult in good health and CMV-seronegative. Sequenced: memory CD4+ T cells from blood. The V call is TRBV5-1, the J call TRBJ2-5, with 7 bases fitting TRBD2. CDR3 DNA: TGCGCCAGCAGCGAGACCGGGAGGGAGACCCAGTACTTC. Its protein product is CASSETGRETQYF.